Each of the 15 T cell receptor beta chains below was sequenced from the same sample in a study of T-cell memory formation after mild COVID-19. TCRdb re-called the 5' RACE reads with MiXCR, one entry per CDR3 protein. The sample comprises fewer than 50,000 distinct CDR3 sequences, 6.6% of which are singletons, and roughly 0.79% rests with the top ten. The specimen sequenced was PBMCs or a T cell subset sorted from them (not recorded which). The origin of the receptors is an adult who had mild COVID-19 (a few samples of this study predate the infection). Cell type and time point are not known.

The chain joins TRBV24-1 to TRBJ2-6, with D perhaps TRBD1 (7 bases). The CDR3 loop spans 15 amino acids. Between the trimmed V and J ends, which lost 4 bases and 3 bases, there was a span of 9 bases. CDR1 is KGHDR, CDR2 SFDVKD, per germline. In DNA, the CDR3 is TGTGCCACCAGTGACCAGGGGGGTGGGGCCAACGTCCTGACTTTC. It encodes CATSDQGGGANVLTF.

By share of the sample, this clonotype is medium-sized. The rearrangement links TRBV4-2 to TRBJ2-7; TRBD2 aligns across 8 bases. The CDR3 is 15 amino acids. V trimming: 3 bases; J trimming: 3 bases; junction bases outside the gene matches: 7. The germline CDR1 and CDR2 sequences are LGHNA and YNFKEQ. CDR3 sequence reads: CASSQGAGGYYEQYF. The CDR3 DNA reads TGTGCCAGCAGCCAGGGGGCGGGAGGATACTACGAGCAGTACTTC.

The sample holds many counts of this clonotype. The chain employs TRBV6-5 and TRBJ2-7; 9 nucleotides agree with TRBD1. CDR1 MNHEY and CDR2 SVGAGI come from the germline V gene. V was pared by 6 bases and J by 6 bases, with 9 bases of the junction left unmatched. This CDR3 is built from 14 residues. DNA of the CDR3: TGTGCCAGCAGCCCCACCTGGACAGGGGCCGAGCAGTACTTC. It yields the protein CASSPTWTGAEQYF.

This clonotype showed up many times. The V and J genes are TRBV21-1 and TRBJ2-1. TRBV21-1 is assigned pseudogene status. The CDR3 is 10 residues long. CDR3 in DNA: TGTGCCAGCATTCTGAATGAGCAGTTCTTC. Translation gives CASILNEQFF.

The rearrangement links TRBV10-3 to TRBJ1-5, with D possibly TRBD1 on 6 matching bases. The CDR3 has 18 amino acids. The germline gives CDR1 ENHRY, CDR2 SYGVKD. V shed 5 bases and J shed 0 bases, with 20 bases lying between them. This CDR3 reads CAISNVRFGTNSNQPQHF. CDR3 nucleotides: TGTGCCATCAGTAATGTTCGGTTCGGGACAAATAGCAATCAGCCCCAGCATTTT.

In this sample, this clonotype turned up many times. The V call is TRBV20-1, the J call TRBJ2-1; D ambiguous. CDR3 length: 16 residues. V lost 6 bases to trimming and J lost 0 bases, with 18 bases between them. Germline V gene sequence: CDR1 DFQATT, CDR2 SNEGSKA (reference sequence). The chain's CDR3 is CSALRAFSSSYNEQFF. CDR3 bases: TGCAGTGCCCTCCGGGCTTTCTCGAGCTCCTACAATGAGCAGTTCTTC.

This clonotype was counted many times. CDR3 loop: CASSPPAGRPLNEQFF. The CDR3 region has the DNA TGTGCCAGCAGCCCCCCTGCGGGCAGACCATTAAATGAGCAGTTCTTC. This chain connects TRBV7-2 to TRBJ2-1; a possible D gene is TRBD2 (5 bases). Germline assignment: CDR1 SGHTA and CDR2 FQGNSA. Trimming pared 5 bases from V and 7 bases from J, leaving 21 bases between. The CDR3 spans 16 residues.

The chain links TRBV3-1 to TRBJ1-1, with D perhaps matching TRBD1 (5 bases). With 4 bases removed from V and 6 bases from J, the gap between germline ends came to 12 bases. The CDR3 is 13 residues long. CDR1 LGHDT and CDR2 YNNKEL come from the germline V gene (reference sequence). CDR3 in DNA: TGTGCCAGCAGCCCAAACTGGGGCGCTGAAGCTTTCTTT. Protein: CASSPNWGAEAFF.

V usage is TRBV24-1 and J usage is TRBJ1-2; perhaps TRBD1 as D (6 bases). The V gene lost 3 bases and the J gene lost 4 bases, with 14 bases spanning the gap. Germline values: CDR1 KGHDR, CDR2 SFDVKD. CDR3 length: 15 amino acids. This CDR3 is CATSDPTGPSYGYTF. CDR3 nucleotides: TGTGCCACCAGTGATCCTACAGGGCCCTCCTATGGCTACACCTTC.

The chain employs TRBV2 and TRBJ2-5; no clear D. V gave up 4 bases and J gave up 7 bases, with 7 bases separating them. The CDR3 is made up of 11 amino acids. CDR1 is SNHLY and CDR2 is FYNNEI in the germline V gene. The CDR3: CASSVKGTQYF. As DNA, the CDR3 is TGTGCCAGCAGTGTTAAAGGGACCCAGTACTTC.

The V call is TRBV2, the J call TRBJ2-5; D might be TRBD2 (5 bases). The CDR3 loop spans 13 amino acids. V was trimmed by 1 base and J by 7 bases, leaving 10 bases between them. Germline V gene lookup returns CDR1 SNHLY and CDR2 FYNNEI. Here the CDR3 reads CASSEEGRGTQYF. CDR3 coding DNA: TGTGCCAGCAGTGAAGAGGGCCGGGGGACCCAGTACTTC.

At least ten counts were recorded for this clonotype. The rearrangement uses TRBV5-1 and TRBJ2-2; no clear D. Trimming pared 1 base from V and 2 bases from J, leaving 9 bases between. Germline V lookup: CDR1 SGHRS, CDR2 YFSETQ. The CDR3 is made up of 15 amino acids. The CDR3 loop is CASSLRRPNTGELFF. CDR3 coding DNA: TGCGCCAGCAGCTTGAGACGGCCAAACACCGGGGAGCTGTTTTTT.

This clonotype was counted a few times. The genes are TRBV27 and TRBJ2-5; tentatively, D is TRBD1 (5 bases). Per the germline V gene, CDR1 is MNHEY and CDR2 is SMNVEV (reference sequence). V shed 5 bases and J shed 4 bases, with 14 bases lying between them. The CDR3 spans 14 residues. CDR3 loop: CASSTLVRGETQYF. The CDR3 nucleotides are TGTGCCAGCAGTACCCTTGTTAGGGGAGAGACCCAGTACTTC.

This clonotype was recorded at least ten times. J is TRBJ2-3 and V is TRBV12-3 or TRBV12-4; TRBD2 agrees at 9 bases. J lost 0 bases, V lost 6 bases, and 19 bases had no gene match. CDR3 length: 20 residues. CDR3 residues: CASRGRSSGGPPTSTDTQYF. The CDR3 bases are TGTGCCAGCAGGGGCCGGAGTAGCGGGGGCCCACCTACTAGCACAGATACGCAGTATTTT.

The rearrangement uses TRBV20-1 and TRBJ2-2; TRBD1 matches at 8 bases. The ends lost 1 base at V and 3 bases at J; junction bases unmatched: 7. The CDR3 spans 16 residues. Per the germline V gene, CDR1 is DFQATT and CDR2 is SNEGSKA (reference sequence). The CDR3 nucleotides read TGCAGTGCTAGAGCGTGGACAGGGTGGTACACCGGGGAGCTGTTTTTT. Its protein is CSARAWTGWYTGELFF.